These T cell receptor beta chains were read from a single sample in a study of identical twins. MiXCR, run by TCRdb on the 5' RACE reads, gives a single entry per CDR3 protein. The sample records 450,000 or so distinct CDR3 sequences, 14% being singletons. In addition, the sample was reused for a study of yellow fever vaccine responses in identical twins.

Material for sequencing was CD4+ T cells sorted from blood. The source is a woman aged 18-29 years in good health. Both conserved end residues are part of each CDR3. D genes are given only for firm matches.

CDR3aa,d_gene,v_gene,j_gene
CASSRETETQYF,NA,TRBV18,TRBJ2-5
CASSYSVAGAYEQYF,NA,TRBV6-2/TRBV6-3,TRBJ2-7
CSARDAPRSNF,NA,TRBV20-1,TRBJ2-5
CSARDPRGQRYNEQFF,TRBD1,TRBV20-1,TRBJ2-1
CASSEAISGGAYGEQFF,TRBD2,TRBV2,TRBJ2-1
CASSYAARETQYF,NA,TRBV6-6,TRBJ2-5
CASSLASESSTDTQYF,NA,TRBV7-6,TRBJ2-3
CASSSYGTALYEQYF,TRBD1,TRBV7-2,TRBJ2-7
CSVGTGYEKLFF,TRBD1,TRBV29-1,TRBJ1-4
CASSLGTGNYGYTF,TRBD1,TRBV12-3/TRBV12-4,TRBJ1-2
CASSSPGDHSNQPQHF,NA,TRBV28,TRBJ1-5
CASSRYRGPYEQYF,TRBD1,TRBV3-1,TRBJ2-7
CASRNLGTATYEQYF,TRBD1,TRBV7-2,TRBJ2-7
CASSSASELYEQYF,NA,TRBV5-6,TRBJ2-7
CSAEQDAKNIQYF,NA,TRBV20-1,TRBJ2-4
CASSLGLSGANTGELFF,TRBD2,TRBV5-4,TRBJ2-2
CASTLTDGYEQYF,NA,TRBV5-1,TRBJ2-7
CASNTGGGDTQYF,TRBD1,TRBV7-9,TRBJ2-3
CASSLIRREAFF,NA,TRBV7-2,TRBJ1-1
CASKPWMGGETQYF,NA,TRBV6-1,TRBJ2-5
CASSERPGLRTDTQYF,NA,TRBV7-8,TRBJ2-3